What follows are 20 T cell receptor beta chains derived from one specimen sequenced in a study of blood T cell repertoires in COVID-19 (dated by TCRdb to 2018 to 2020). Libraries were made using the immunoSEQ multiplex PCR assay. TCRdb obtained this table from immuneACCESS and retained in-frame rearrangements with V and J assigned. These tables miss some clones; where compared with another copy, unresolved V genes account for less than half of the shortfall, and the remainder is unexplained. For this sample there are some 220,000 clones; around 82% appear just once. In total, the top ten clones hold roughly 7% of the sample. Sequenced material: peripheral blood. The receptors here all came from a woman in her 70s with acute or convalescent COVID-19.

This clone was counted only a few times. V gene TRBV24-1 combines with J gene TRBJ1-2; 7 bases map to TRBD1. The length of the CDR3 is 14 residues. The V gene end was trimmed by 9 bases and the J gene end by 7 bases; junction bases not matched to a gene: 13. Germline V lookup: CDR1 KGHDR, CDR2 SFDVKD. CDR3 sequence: CATYSDRDRRGYTF. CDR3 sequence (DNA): TGTGCCACCTACTCCGACAGGGATCGGCGTGGCTACACCTTC.

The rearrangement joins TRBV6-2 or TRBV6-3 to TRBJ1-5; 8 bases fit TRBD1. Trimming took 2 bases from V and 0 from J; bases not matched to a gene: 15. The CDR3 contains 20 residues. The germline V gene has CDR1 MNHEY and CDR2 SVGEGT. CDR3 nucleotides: TGTGCCAGCAGTTACGTCAGGGGGCAGACGGGCGTATATAGCAATCAGCCCCAGCATTTT. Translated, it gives CASSYVRGQTGVYSNQPQHF.

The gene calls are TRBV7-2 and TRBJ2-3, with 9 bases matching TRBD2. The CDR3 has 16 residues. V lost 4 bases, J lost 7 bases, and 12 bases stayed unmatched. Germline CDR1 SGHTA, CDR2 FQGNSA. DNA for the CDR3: TGTGCCAGCAGCTCAACGTACGCGGGGGGGTGGAATACGCAGTATTTT. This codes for CASSSTYAGGWNTQYF.

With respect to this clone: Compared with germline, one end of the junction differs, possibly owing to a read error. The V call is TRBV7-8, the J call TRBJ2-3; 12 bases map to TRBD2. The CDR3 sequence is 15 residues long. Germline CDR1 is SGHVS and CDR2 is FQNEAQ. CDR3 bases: TGTGCCAGCAGCCTAGCGGGGGGGCTTGAGGATACGCAGTATTTT. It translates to CASSLAGGLEDTQYF.

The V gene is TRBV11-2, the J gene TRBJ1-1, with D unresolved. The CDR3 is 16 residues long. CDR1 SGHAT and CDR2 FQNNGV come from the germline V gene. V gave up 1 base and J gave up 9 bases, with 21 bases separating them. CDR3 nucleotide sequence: TGTGCCAGCAGCTTAGGTGGAGGAGGAGACGGGAGGAAAGCTTTCTTT. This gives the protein CASSLGGGGDGRKAFF.

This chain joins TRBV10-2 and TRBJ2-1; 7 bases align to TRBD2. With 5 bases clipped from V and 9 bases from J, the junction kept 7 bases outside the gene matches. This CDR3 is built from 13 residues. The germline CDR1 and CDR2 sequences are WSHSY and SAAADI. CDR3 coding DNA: TGCGCCAGCAGTCCAACTAGCGTGAGTGAGCAGTTCTTC. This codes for CASSPTSVSEQFF.

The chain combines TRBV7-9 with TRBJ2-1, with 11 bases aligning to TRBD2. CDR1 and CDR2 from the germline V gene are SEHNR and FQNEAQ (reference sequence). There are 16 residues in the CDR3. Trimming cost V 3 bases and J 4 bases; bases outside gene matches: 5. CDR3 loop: CASSLLGLADYNEQFF. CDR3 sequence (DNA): TGTGCCAGCAGCTTGCTGGGACTAGCGGATTACAATGAGCAGTTCTTC.

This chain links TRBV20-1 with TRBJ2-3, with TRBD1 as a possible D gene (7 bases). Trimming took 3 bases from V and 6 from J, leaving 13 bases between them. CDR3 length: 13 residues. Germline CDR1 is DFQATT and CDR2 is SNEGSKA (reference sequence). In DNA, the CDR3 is TGCAGTGCTAGTCCGGCAGGGGGGGATACGCAGTATTTT. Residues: CSASPAGGDTQYF.

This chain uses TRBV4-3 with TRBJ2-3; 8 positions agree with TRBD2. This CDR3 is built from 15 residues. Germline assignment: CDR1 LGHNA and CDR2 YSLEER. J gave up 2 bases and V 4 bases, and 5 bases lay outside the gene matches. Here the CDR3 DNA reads TGCGCCAGCAGCCTCGGGACTAGGTTCACAGATACGCAGTATTTT. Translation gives CASSLGTRFTDTQYF.

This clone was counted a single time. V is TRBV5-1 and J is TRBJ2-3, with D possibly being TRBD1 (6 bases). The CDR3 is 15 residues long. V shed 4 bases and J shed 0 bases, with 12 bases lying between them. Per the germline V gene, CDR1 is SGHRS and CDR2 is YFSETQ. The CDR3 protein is CASSPQGSSTDTQYF. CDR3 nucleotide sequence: TGCGCCAGCAGCCCACAGGGTTCTAGCACAGATACGCAGTATTTT.

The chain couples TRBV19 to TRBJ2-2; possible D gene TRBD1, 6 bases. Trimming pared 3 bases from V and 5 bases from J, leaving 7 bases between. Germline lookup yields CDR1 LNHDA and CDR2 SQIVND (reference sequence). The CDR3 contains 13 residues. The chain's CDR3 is CASSIRGTGELFF. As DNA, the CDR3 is TGTGCCAGTAGTATCAGGGGTACCGGGGAGCTGTTTTTT.

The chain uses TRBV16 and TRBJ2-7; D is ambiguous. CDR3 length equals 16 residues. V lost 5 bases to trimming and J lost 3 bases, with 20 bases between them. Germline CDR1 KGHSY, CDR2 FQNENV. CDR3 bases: TGTGCCAGCAGCTCAATAGAGCGACGGTATAGCTACGAGCAGTACTTC. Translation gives CASSSIERRYSYEQYF.

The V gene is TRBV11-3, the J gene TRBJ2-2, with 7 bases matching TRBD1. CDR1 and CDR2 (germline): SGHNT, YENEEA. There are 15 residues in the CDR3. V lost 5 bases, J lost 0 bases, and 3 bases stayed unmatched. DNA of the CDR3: TGTGCCAGCAGCCCGGGGACAGCGAACACCGGGGAGCTGTTTTTT. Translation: CASSPGTANTGELFF.

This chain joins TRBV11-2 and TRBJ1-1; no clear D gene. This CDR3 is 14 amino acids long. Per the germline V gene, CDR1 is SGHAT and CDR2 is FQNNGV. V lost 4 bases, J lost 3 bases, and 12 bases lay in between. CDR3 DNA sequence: TGTGCCAGCAGCTACAATGGCAGGTACACTGAAGCTTTCTTT. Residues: CASSYNGRYTEAFF.

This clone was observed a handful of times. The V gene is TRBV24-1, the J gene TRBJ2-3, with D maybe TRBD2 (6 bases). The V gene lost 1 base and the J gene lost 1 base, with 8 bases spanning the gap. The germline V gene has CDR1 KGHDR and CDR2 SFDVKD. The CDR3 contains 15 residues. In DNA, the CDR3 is TGTGCCACCAGTGATTTCTCGGGGGGCACAGATACGCAGTATTTT. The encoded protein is CATSDFSGGTDTQYF.

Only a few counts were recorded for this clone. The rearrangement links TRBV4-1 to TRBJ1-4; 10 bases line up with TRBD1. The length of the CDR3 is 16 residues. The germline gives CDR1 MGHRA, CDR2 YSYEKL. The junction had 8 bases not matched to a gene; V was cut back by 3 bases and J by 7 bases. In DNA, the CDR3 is TGCGCCAGCAGCCATACTCGGGACAGGGGTTTTGAAAAACTGTTTTTT. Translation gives CASSHTRDRGFEKLFF.

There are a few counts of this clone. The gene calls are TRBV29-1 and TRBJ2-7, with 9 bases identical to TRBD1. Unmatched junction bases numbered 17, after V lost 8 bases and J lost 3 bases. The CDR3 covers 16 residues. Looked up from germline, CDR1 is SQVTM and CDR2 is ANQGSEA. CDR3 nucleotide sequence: TGCAGCTTTTTCTTTTCCGGGACAGGGACCGGCTACGAGCAGTACTTC. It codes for CSFFFSGTGTGYEQYF.

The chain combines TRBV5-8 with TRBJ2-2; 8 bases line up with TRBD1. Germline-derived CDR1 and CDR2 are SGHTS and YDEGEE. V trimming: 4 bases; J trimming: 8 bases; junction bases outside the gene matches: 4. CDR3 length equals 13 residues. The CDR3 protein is CASSRQGSGELFF. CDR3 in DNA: TGTGCCAGCAGCCGACAGGGGTCTGGGGAGCTGTTTTTT.

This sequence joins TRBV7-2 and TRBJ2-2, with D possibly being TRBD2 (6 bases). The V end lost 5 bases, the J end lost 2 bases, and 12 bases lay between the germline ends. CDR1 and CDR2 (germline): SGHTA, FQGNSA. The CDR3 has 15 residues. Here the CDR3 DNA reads TGTGCCAGCAGCCTGAGGCGGGATAACACCGGGGAGCTGTTTTTT. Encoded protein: CASSLRRDNTGELFF.

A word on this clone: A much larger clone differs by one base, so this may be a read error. This CDR3 is CASSLGDFTDTQYF. DNA of the CDR3: TGCGCCAGCAGCTTGGGGGACTTCACAGATACGCAGTATTTT. The chain has TRBV5-1 and TRBJ2-3, with D tentatively TRBD2 (6 bases). Germline CDR1 is SGHRS and CDR2 is YFSETQ. The CDR3 runs to 14 residues. V was trimmed by 0 bases and J by 2 bases, leaving 7 bases between them.